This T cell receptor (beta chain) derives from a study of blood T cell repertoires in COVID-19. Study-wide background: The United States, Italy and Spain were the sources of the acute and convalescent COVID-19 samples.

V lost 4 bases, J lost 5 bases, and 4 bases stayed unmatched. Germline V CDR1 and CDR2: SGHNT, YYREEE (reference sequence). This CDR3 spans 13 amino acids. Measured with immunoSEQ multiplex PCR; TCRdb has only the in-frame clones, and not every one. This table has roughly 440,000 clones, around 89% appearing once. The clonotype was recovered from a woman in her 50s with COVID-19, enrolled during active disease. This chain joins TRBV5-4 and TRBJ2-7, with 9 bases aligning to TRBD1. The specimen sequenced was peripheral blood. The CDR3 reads CASSRDRADEQYF. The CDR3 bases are TGTGCCAGCAGCCGGGACAGGGCCGACGAGCAGTACTTC.